The next 17 T cell receptor beta chains were all read from a single sample in a study of shared clonotypes between healthy human individuals. Using immunoSEQ multiplex PCR, the repertoire was profiled, and TCRdb retains in-frame clones only, with some absent. The sample comprises 2 million to 2.5 million clones, just over 90% of which are singletons, and 0.39% rests with the top ten. The source material was naive CD4+ T cells from PBMCs. The subset is: CD45RA+ positively selected. All receptors derive from a man aged 18 to 29 in good health. Some clones in this sample may be carry-over from other donors' samples.

The chain has TRBV9 and TRBJ1-2; a possible D gene is TRBD1 (5 bases). The V gene's germline CDR1 is SGDLS and CDR2 YYNGEE. V was cut by 3 bases and J by 2 bases, with 11 bases left in between. The CDR3 loop spans 14 amino acids. The CDR3 region is CASSGRQSNYGYTF. The CDR3 bases are TGTGCCAGCAGCGGCCGACAGTCCAACTATGGCTACACCTTC.

This clone was seen a handful of times. The chain combines TRBV11-2 with TRBJ2-7, with 8 bases lining up with TRBD1. This CDR3 region has 14 residues. Germline V gives CDR1 SGHAT, CDR2 FQNNGV. J gave up 4 bases and V 4 bases, and 6 bases lay outside the gene matches. This chain's CDR3 is CASSSGQGRYEQYF. In DNA, the CDR3 is TGTGCCAGCAGCTCCGGACAGGGAAGGTACGAGCAGTACTTC.

This clone was observed once. This chain connects TRBV28 to TRBJ2-7, with 7 bases that match TRBD1. This CDR3 is 15 amino acids long. J was trimmed by 5 bases and V by 2 bases; bases with no gene match: 9. From germline, CDR1 is MDHEN and CDR2 SYDVKM. CDR3 sequence (DNA): TGTGCCAGCAGTTTAACTATTGGGACAGCTCACGAGCAGTACTTC. It specifies CASSLTIGTAHEQYF.

The chain carries TRBV7-2 and TRBJ1-5, with D perhaps TRBD1 (5 bases). The CDR3 is made up of 15 amino acids. The V end was cut by 5 bases, the J end by 3 bases, with 14 bases between. Germline values: CDR1 SGHTA, CDR2 FQGNSA. CDR3 sequence: CASSLRLGTNQPQHF. Written as DNA, the CDR3 is TGTGCCAGCAGCCTACGCCTAGGGACCAATCAGCCCCAGCATTTT.

V is TRBV7-2 and J is TRBJ2-7; 7 bases agree with TRBD2. CDR1 and CDR2 from the germline V gene are SGHTA and FQGNSA. V trimming: 4 bases; J trimming: 1 base; junction bases outside the gene matches: 10. The CDR3 consists of 16 residues. In DNA, the CDR3 is TGTGCCAGCAGCTCGGGACTATCGAGGGGTTCCTACGAGCAGTACTTC. This encodes CASSSGLSRGSYEQYF.

The rearrangement links TRBV7-2 to TRBJ2-3, with D possibly TRBD1 on 6 matching bases. This CDR3 is 18 amino acids long. Germline V gene sequence: CDR1 SGHTA, CDR2 FQGNSA. The ends were cut back, 2 bases at V and 4 bases at J, with 22 bases in the middle. In DNA, the CDR3 is TGTGCCAGCAGCTTAAGTGTTAGACGGAGCAGGGGCCCAGATACGCAGTATTTT. It encodes CASSLSVRRSRGPDTQYF.

The CDR3 sequence: CASSYARDSVTAFF. CDR3 coding DNA: TGTGCCAGCAGTTACGCTCGGGACAGCGTTACGGCTTTCTTT. The V call is TRBV6-5, the J call TRBJ1-1; TRBD1 agrees at 7 bases. With 2 bases clipped from V and 11 bases from J, the junction kept 11 bases outside the gene matches. Germline V lookup: CDR1 MNHEY, CDR2 SVGAGI. The CDR3 consists of 14 residues.

The chain combines TRBV7-9 with TRBJ2-7; perhaps TRBD1 as D (6 bases). Germline values: CDR1 SEHNR, CDR2 FQNEAQ (reference sequence). Trimming pared 2 bases from V and 6 bases from J, leaving 14 bases between. The CDR3 sequence is 14 residues long. CDR3 nucleotides: TGTGCCAGCAGCTTACGCCCAGGGGTGCTCGAGCAGTACTTC. This gives the protein CASSLRPGVLEQYF. Using reference TRBV7-9 and TRBJ2-7 for the parts outside the CDR3, the full variable domain is DTGVSQNPRHKITKRGQNVTFRCDPISEHNRLYWYRQTLGQGPEFLTYFQNEAQLEKSRLLSDRFSAERPKGSFSTLEIQRTEQGDSAMYLCASSLRPGVLEQYFGPGTRLTVT.

This clone has only one observation. This CDR3 is also generated by other DNA sequences in the sample. CDR3 sequence (DNA): TGTGCCAGCAGTTTTGCTGGGGGCGAGCAGTACTTC. This sequence encodes CASSFAGGEQYF. The rearrangement links TRBV7-3 to TRBJ2-7; D is possibly TRBD1 or TRBD2 (5 bases each). CDR1 SGHTA and CDR2 FQGTGA come from the germline V gene. CDR3 length: 12 amino acids. V lost 6 bases, J lost 6 bases, and 12 bases lay in between.

The rearrangement uses TRBV5-1 and TRBJ2-5, with 12 bases that match TRBD2. The CDR3 extends over 16 amino acids. Per germline, CDR1 SGHRS and CDR2 YFSETQ. J was trimmed by 4 bases and V by 0 bases; bases with no gene match: 4. CDR3 in DNA: TGCGCCAGCAGCTTGGGGGGACTAGCGGGCACAGAGACCCAGTACTTC. The encoded protein is CASSLGGLAGTETQYF.

The chain joins TRBV5-1 to TRBJ2-7, with 7 bases fitting TRBD1. The CDR3 loop spans 14 amino acids. Trimming cost V 4 bases and J 2 bases; bases outside gene matches: 6. CDR1 SGHRS and CDR2 YFSETQ come from the germline V gene. The CDR3 nucleotides are TGCGCCAGCAGCACCGGGGACAGCCCCTACGAGCAGTACTTC. It specifies CASSTGDSPYEQYF.

V is TRBV29-1 and J is TRBJ2-6; D is ambiguous. The V end lost 4 bases, the J end lost 8 bases, and 12 bases lay between the germline ends. Germline V gene sequence: CDR1 SQVTM, CDR2 ANQGSEA. This CDR3 region has 13 residues. The DNA of the CDR3 is TGCAGCGTTGGGTTCCCACCCTCCAACGTCCTGACTTTC. Translating gives CSVGFPPSNVLTF.

The chain is built from TRBV5-6 and TRBJ1-5, with TRBD1 as a possible D gene (5 bases). This CDR3 comprises 15 residues. Trimming shortened V by 4 bases and J by 0 bases, and 11 bases separated the two germline ends. Germline CDR1 reads SGHDT; CDR2 reads YYEEEE. The CDR3 bases are TGTGCCAGCAGCCGGGGGGATTATAGCAATCAGCCCCAGCATTTT. Protein product: CASSRGDYSNQPQHF.

The chain combines TRBV19 with TRBJ2-6; TRBD1 agrees at 10 bases. The CDR3 extends over 15 amino acids. After removal of 2 bases from V and 8 bases from J, the junction contained 3 bases not matched to a gene. Germline loops: CDR1 LNHDA, CDR2 SQIVND (reference sequence). The CDR3 nucleotides read TGTGCCAGTAGTATAAGGGGACAGGGGTCCAACGTCCTGACTTTC. Translation gives CASSIRGQGSNVLTF.

Concerning this clone: The identical CDR3 is also encoded by other nucleotide sequences in the sample. The V gene is TRBV29-1, the J gene TRBJ2-7; TRBD2 matches at 11 bases. The CDR3 has 13 residues. J lost 3 bases, V lost 4 bases, and 2 bases had no gene match. CDR1 and CDR2 (germline): SQVTM, ANQGSEA. Written as DNA, the CDR3 is TGCAGCGTTGTTCTAGCGGGAGGCTACGAGCAGTACTTC. It encodes CSVVLAGGYEQYF.

This chain links TRBV7-8 with TRBJ1-2; D ambiguous. CDR3 length: 15 amino acids. The V end was cut by 1 base, the J end by 0 bases, with 9 bases between. CDR1 and CDR2 (germline): SGHVS, FQNEAQ. CDR3: CASSLGGGSNYGYTF. CDR3 in DNA: TGTGCCAGCAGCTTAGGTGGAGGGTCTAACTATGGCTACACCTTC.

The chain employs TRBV6-6 and TRBJ2-1; D is possibly TRBD1 or TRBD2 (6 bases each). This CDR3 region has 14 residues. Germline loops: CDR1 MNHNY, CDR2 SVGAGI (reference sequence). Trimming removed 5 bases at V and 7 bases at J, with 15 bases between. The CDR3 here is CASSPPGARNEQFF. Here the CDR3 DNA reads TGTGCCAGCAGTCCCCCGGGGGCCAGGAATGAGCAGTTCTTC.